This T cell receptor (beta chain) was identified in a study of ipilimumab plus nivolumab after autologous stem cell transplantation. Starting 14 to 28 days after autologous transplant, ipilimumab 1 mg/kg was given. The repertoire was sequenced with immunoSEQ multiplex PCR; TCRdb's copy has only in-frame clones and lacks some. The sample gives 2,000 to 2,500 clones, around 78% of which show up once; more than 45% is in the top ten. Germline loops: CDR1 LNHDA, CDR2 SQIVND (reference sequence). The CDR3 spans 15 residues. V gave up 3 bases and J gave up 5 bases, with 14 bases separating them. The clonotype originates from a male donor with multiple myeloma. This sequence joins TRBV19 and TRBJ2-1; a weak D match, TRBD1 (5 bases). Specimen: PBMCs, collected in a trial of ipilimumab plus nivolumab as post-transplant consolidation. The CDR3 region is CASSISGQIHNEQFF. The CDR3 coding sequence is TGTGCCAGTAGTATTTCAGGACAAATCCACAATGAGCAGTTCTTC.